The next 3 T cell receptor beta chains were all read from a single sample in a study of T cell responses to AZD1222 COVID-19 vaccine. Only in-frame clones appear in the TCRdb table, and some are missing; sequencing was by immunoSEQ multiplex PCR. The sample includes approximately 100,000 clones, about nine tenths seen only once; the top ten take around 5.8%. Sequencing was performed on peripheral blood, taken 28 days after the second AZD1222 dose. These receptors originate from an adult who received the AZD1222 COVID-19 vaccine.

The rearrangement links TRBV6-6 to TRBJ2-6; D is uncertain. The CDR3 has 15 residues. Germline V gene data show CDR1 as MNHNY and CDR2 as SVGAGI (reference sequence). Trimming stripped 6 bases from V and 4 bases from J, with 13 bases between. The CDR3 here is CASRLDKTGANVLTF. CDR3 bases: TGTGCCAGCAGACTTGACAAGACGGGGGCCAACGTCCTGACTTTC.

V is TRBV7-8 and J is TRBJ2-1; 11 nucleotides align to TRBD2. The CDR3 covers 16 residues. V dropped 1 base and J dropped 6; count of bases not matched to a gene: 5. The germline V gene has CDR1 SGHVS and CDR2 FQNEAQ. The CDR3 loop is CASSLEASGGSNEQFF. The CDR3 DNA sequence: TGTGCCAGCAGCTTAGAGGCTAGCGGGGGGAGCAATGAGCAGTTCTTC. Based on the CDR3 plus reference TRBV7-8 and TRBJ2-1, the full variable domain is GAGVSQSPRYKVAKRGQDVALRCDPISGHVSLFWYQQALGQGPEFLTYFQNEAQLDKSGLPSDRFFAERPEGSVSTLKIQRTQQEDSAVYLCASSLEASGGSNEQFFGPGTRLTVL.

The chain combines TRBV11-2 with TRBJ2-7; D is unresolved. The V gene's germline CDR1 is SGHAT and CDR2 FQNNGV. This CDR3 has 14 amino acids. The V gene lost 5 bases and the J gene lost 0 bases, with 11 bases spanning the gap. Written as DNA, the CDR3 is TGTGCCAGCAGCCCAGAAGCGTCCTCCTACGAGCAGTACTTC. It is translated as CASSPEASSYEQYF.